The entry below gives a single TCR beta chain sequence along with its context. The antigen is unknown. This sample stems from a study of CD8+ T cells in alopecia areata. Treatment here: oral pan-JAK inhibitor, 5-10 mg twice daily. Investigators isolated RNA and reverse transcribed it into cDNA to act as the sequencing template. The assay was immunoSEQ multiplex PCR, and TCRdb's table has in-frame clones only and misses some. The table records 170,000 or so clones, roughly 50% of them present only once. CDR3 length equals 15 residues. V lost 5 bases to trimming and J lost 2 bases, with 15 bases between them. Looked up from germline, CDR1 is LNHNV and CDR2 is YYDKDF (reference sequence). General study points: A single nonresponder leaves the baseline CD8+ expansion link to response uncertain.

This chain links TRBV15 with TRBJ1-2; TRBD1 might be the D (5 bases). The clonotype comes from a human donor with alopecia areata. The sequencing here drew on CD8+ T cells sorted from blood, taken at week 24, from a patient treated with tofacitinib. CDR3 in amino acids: CATSEGGVANYGYTF. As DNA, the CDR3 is TGTGCCACCAGCGAGGGAGGGGTTGCAAACTATGGCTACACCTTC.